A single sample gave rise to the 14 T cell receptor beta chains below, sequenced in a study of identical twins. TCRdb processed the 5' RACE reads anew with MiXCR; each CDR3 protein has one entry. The top ten clones hold roughly 0.91% of a sample with about 520,000 distinct CDR3 sequences, roughly a fifth of them seen once. These data are also associated with another study on T cells expressing NK-cell markers.

Source material: CD4+ T cells sorted from blood. These receptors all stem from a young woman in good health.

In this sample, this clonotype turned up a few times. V is TRBV6-6 and J is TRBJ1-5; D uncertain. Trimming removed 5 bases from V and 3 bases from J, with 8 bases in between. The CDR3 is 13 amino acids. Germline values: CDR1 MNHNY, CDR2 SVGAGI (reference sequence). The CDR3: CASSRELNQPQHF. The CDR3, as DNA: TGTGCCAGCAGTAGGGAACTCAATCAGCCCCAGCATTTT.

V is TRBV12-3 or TRBV12-4 and J is TRBJ2-5, with D possibly matching TRBD1 (7 bases). V shed 7 bases and J shed 9 bases, with 27 bases lying between them. The CDR3 sequence is 16 residues long. CDR3 sequence: CASTIKGGRLGDAQYF. The CDR3 nucleotides are TGTGCCAGCACCATTAAAGGGGGCCGACTAGGAGACGCCCAGTACTTC.

This clonotype was observed a handful of times. The chain carries TRBV11-2 and TRBJ2-7, with 8 bases lining up with TRBD2. Germline V gives CDR1 SGHAT, CDR2 FQNNGV. CDR3 length: 16 residues. V dropped 5 bases and J dropped 1; count of bases not matched to a gene: 10. CDR3 loop: CASSPGGGTRSYEQYF. For the CDR3, the DNA is TGTGCCAGCAGCCCGGGAGGGGGGACGAGATCCTACGAGCAGTACTTC.

This clonotype was counted a few times. The chain has TRBV6-4 and TRBJ1-2, with 9 positions matching TRBD1. Losses at the gene ends were 2 bases for V and 7 bases for J; bases not matched to a gene: 5. CDR3 length: 14 residues. Germline CDR1 MRHNA, CDR2 SNTAGT. CDR3 amino acids: CASSDAEGQGGYTF. CDR3 DNA sequence: TGTGCCAGCAGTGACGCGGAGGGACAGGGTGGCTACACCTTC.

The V and J genes are TRBV7-2 and TRBJ2-1; D is ambiguous. The germline V gene encodes CDR1 SGHTA and CDR2 FQGNSA. This CDR3 is 14 amino acids long. V shed 0 bases and J shed 4 bases, with 7 bases lying between them. The CDR3 DNA sequence: TGTGCCAGCAGCTTAGCTCTCCAATACAATGAGCAGTTCTTC. Encoded protein: CASSLALQYNEQFF.

This clonotype was recorded only once. The junction shows a germline mismatch at one end, possibly a read error. V usage is TRBV20-1 and J usage is TRBJ1-5, with 7 bases that match TRBD1. This CDR3 is built from 14 residues. Germline V lookup: CDR1 DFQATT, CDR2 SNEGSKA (reference sequence). The CDR3 DNA is TGCAGTGCTTGGGGACAGCTTAGCAATCAGCCCCAGAATTTT. It codes for CSAWGQLSNQPQNF.

V and J are TRBV20-1 and TRBJ2-1; weak D call: TRBD2 (5 bases). Germline values: CDR1 DFQATT, CDR2 SNEGSKA (reference sequence). The CDR3 runs to 12 residues. V was cut by 5 bases and J by 5 bases, with 10 bases left in between. As DNA, the CDR3 is TGCAGTGCTTCCCGGACTGACAATGAGCAGTTCTTC. Its translation: CSASRTDNEQFF.

The table lists this clonotype with a few counts. The chain uses TRBV10-3 and TRBJ2-5; TRBD1 matches at 8 bases. Per the germline V gene, CDR1 is ENHRY and CDR2 is SYGVKD. The CDR3 sequence is 16 residues long. The V and J ends lost 6 bases and 2 bases, in that order; junction bases with no gene match: 11. Here the CDR3 DNA reads TGTGCCATCAGCGGTGCTAACCGGGACAGGCAAGAGACCCAGTACTTC. Encoded protein: CAISGANRDRQETQYF.

This clonotype was picked up many times. The chain couples TRBV20-1 to TRBJ1-1; D possibly corresponds to TRBD1 (5 bases). Germline V CDR1 and CDR2: DFQATT, SNEGSKA (reference sequence). This CDR3 has 13 residues. V lost 5 bases and J 10 bases, leaving 20 bases between the germline ends. CDR3 sequence (DNA): TGCAGTGCTCTCTATCCCGGGGCGACCGGAGCTTTCTTT. Translating it yields CSALYPGATGAFF.

CDR3 loop: CSASPGVGSIQYF. For the CDR3, the DNA is TGCAGTGCTAGCCCTGGGGTCGGGAGCATTCAGTACTTC. This chain connects TRBV20-1 to TRBJ2-4; D is perhaps TRBD2 (6 bases). The CDR3 is 13 amino acids. Germline CDR1 reads DFQATT; CDR2 reads SNEGSKA (reference sequence). Deletions cut 3 bases from V and 9 bases from J, with 15 bases between.

The chain is built from TRBV6-1 and TRBJ2-7, with D tentatively TRBD2 (7 bases). This CDR3 contains 15 residues. The germline V gene has CDR1 MNHNS and CDR2 SASEGT. V dropped 7 bases and J dropped 5 bases, with 21 bases sitting between them. CDR3 DNA: TGTGCCAGCACCCCGTGGGGGGGCAGGGACCACGAGCAGTACTTC. Protein sequence: CASTPWGGRDHEQYF.

A few counts support this clonotype. The genes are TRBV24-1 and TRBJ2-1; D might be TRBD1 (6 bases). From germline, CDR1 is KGHDR and CDR2 SFDVKD. The germline V and J ends were trimmed by 4 bases and 6 bases, with 15 bases remaining between them. The CDR3 has 15 residues. The CDR3 loop is CATSDPGTTSNEQFF. The CDR3 DNA reads TGTGCCACCAGTGACCCCGGGACAACCTCCAATGAGCAGTTCTTC.

The V call is TRBV7-9, the J call TRBJ2-7; TRBD2 matches at 9 bases. The CDR3 contains 14 residues. Germline lookup yields CDR1 SEHNR and CDR2 FQNEAQ (reference sequence). With 4 bases clipped from V and 7 bases from J, the junction kept 8 bases outside the gene matches. CDR3 nucleotides: TGTGCCAGCAGCTCGACTAGCGGCGCGGCGGAGCAGTACTTC. Protein: CASSSTSGAAEQYF. The entire variable domain, with the rest obtained from reference TRBV7-9 and TRBJ2-7, is as follows: DTGVSQNPRHKITKRGQNVTFRCDPISEHNRLYWYRQTLGQGPEFLTYFQNEAQLEKSRLLSDRFSAERPKGSFSTLEIQRTEQGDSAMYLCASSSTSGAAEQYFGPGTRLTVT.

This clonotype was counted between two and nine times. The chain has TRBV5-1 and TRBJ1-2; D unresolved. V lost 0 bases, J lost 4 bases, and 13 bases lay in between. Germline loops: CDR1 SGHRS, CDR2 YFSETQ. The CDR3 has 15 residues. CDR3 bases: TGCGCCAGCAGCTTGGACCCTGGGGAACCCTATGGCTACACCTTC. Residues: CASSLDPGEPYGYTF. The full variable domain, completed using reference TRBV5-1 and TRBJ1-2, is KAGVTQTPRYLIKTRGQQVTLSCSPISGHRSVSWYQQTPGQGLQFLFEYFSETQRNKGNFPGRFSGRQFSNSRSEMNVSTLELGDSALYLCASSLDPGEPYGYTFGSGTRLTVV.